This T cell receptor (beta chain) is from a study of T cell repertoires in cytomegalovirus infection. Broader study findings: HLA-C-restricted TCR beta clonotypes specific for CMV led the ex vivo response.

Germline loops: CDR1 SGHRS, CDR2 YFSETQ. This CDR3 comprises 15 residues. Trimming cost V 4 bases and J 1 base, with 14 bases left between them. In regard to this clonotype: Its antigen is still unknown.

In TCRdb, the reads were re-called with MiXCR into one record per CDR3 protein. Among some 680,000 distinct CDR3 sequences listed, 35% were seen once. The chain recombines TRBV5-1 with TRBJ1-1; D unclear. Sequenced: PBMCs. The TCR was taken from a human donor in good health (CMV status not recorded). Some clones in this sample may be carry-over from other donors' samples. Here the CDR3 reads CASSAGRSGNTEAFF. CDR3 DNA: TGCGCCAGCAGCGCCGGGCGGTCGGGGAACACTGAAGCTTTCTTT.